These T cell receptor beta chains were read from a single sample in a study of response to subunit inactivated influenza vaccine. TCRdb re-analysed the RT-PCR reads in MiXCR, keeping a single row per CDR3 protein. There are more than 400,000 distinct CDR3 sequences in the sample; 11% occur only once, and less than 15% lies in the top ten. The sequencing here drew on PBMCs from blood, taken 35 to 45 days after vaccination. These receptors came from a man aged 50 to 59 who received an inactivated influenza vaccine. CDR3s include the opening cysteine and the closing phenylalanine or tryptophan. D genes are given only for firm matches. Clone size is shown for a subset of rows, as once, few, many or a class of expanded clone.

v_gene,abundance,j_gene,d_gene,CDR3nt,CDR3aa
TRBV10-3,many,TRBJ2-1,NA,TGTGCCATCAGTGTTCTCGACGGATCCTACAATGAGCAGTTCTTC,CAISVLDGSYNEQFF
TRBV12-3/TRBV12-4,few,TRBJ2-3,TRBD2,TGTGCCAGTAAGATGGCGGGGGGGTCTTCAGATACGCAGTATTTT,CASKMAGGSSDTQYF
TRBV9,few,TRBJ2-5,TRBD1,TGTGCCAGCAGCGGGCTAGGGGGCTTGGAGACCCAGTACTTC,CASSGLGGLETQYF
TRBV6-1,NA,TRBJ1-6,NA,TGTGCCAGCAGTGAACTCCCAGGGGTTAATTCACCCCTCCACTTT,CASSELPGVNSPLHF
TRBV7-9,NA,TRBJ1-2,NA,TGTGCCAGCAGCTTTTCCGGTCTCACCGGTGACTACACCTTC,CASSFSGLTGDYTF
TRBV12-3/TRBV12-4,NA,TRBJ1-1,NA,TGTGCCAGCACTCACCCCCTAGCTAGAAGTGGGACTGAAGCTTTCTTT,CASTHPLARSGTEAFF
TRBV14,few,TRBJ2-1,TRBD2,TGTGCCAGCAGCCGTTCCCATGGACTAGCGGGGGGTCAGTACAATGAGCAGTTCTTC,CASSRSHGLAGGQYNEQFF
TRBV20-1,many,TRBJ2-2,NA,TGCAGTGCGCCCCGGGGGAACACCGGGGAGCTGTTTTTT,CSAPRGNTGELFF
TRBV15,many,TRBJ2-7,TRBD1,TGTGCCACCAGCAGACGCGACAGGGGGCCTCACGAGCAGTACTTC,CATSRRDRGPHEQYF
TRBV10-3,NA,TRBJ2-1,TRBD2,TGTGCCATCAGTCGGACTAGCGGGAGGGCCATCGATGAGCAGTTCTTC,CAISRTSGRAIDEQFF
TRBV20-1,many,TRBJ2-2,TRBD1,TGCAGTGCTACCGGACAGGCCAACACCGGGGAGCTGTTTTTT,CSATGQANTGELFF
TRBV28,NA,TRBJ2-7,TRBD1,TGTGCCAGCAGTTTGTCAGGACAGGGACCCTACGAGCAGTACTTC,CASSLSGQGPYEQYF
TRBV28,few,TRBJ2-7,TRBD1,TGTGCCAGCAATGGACAGGGAAGACCCTACGAGCAGTACTTC,CASNGQGRPYEQYF
TRBV6-5,few,TRBJ1-1,NA,TGTGCCAGCAGTAACGGGGCTAGAGAAGCTTTCTTT,CASSNGAREAFF
TRBV18,NA,TRBJ2-4,NA,TGTGCCAGCTCACCTATCCCAGGATCTTATGGGAACATTCAGTACTTC,CASSPIPGSYGNIQYF
TRBV12-3/TRBV12-4,many,TRBJ1-1,NA,TGTGCCAGCACGAGGTTCACTGAAGCTTTCTTT,CASTRFTEAFF
TRBV7-8,NA,TRBJ1-1,NA,TGTGCCAGCAGCTTCGGGGCTAGCACTGAAGCTTTCTTT,CASSFGASTEAFF
TRBV10-3,few,TRBJ2-1,TRBD2,TGTGCCATCAGTACCGGGACTAGCGGGGATTTTTATGAGCAGTTCTTC,CAISTGTSGDFYEQFF